This is a list of T cell receptor beta chains from one sample in a study of blood T cell repertoires in COVID-19. Only in-frame clones appear in the TCRdb table, and some are missing; sequencing was by immunoSEQ multiplex PCR. Of 200,000 to 300,000 clones in the sample, around 87% were seen once. Sequencing used peripheral blood. The receptors come from a woman aged 55-70 years with COVID-19, enrolled during active disease. Both conserved end residues are part of each CDR3. Fields, in order: J gene, V gene, clone size, D gene, CDR3 protein, CDR3 DNA. A D gene is named only where the DNA matches it firmly. Clone size is given for some rows only: seen once, a few or many times, or a class if the clone is expanded.

TRBJ1-5	TRBV4-1	.	TRBD1	CASSSRVRDSFYEPQHF	TGCGCCAGCAGCTCGCGGGTTCGGGACAGTTTTTATGAGCCCCAGCATTTT
TRBJ1-3	TRBV27	.	.	CASSLTRPSGNTIYF	TGTGCCAGCAGTTTGACAAGACCCTCTGGAAACACCATATATTTT
TRBJ2-5	TRBV24-1	.	.	CATSDLGPQGGETQYF	TGTGCCACCAGTGATTTGGGCCCCCAAGGCGGCGAGACCCAGTACTTC
TRBJ2-5	TRBV7-9	.	TRBD2	CASSSEDGRALFYQETQYF	TGTGCCAGCAGCTCAGAAGACGGGAGGGCCCTCTTCTACCAAGAGACCCAGTACTTC
TRBJ2-7	TRBV7-2	.	.	CASSLFDEQYF	TGTGCCAGCAGCTTATTCGACGAGCAGTACTTC
TRBJ1-5	TRBV2	few	TRBD1	CASNERGLEGNQPQHF	TGTGCCAGCAACGAGAGGGGGCTTGAAGGCAATCAGCCCCAGCATTTT
TRBJ1-5	TRBV3-1/TRBV3-2	.	.	CASMRYSNQPQHF	TGTGCCAGCATGAGATATAGCAATCAGCCCCAGCATTTT
TRBJ1-5	TRBV7-8	.	.	CASSYAGGVNQPQHF	TGTGCCAGCAGCTACGCCGGGGGAGTCAATCAGCCCCAGCATTTT
TRBJ1-6	TRBV6-6	.	.	CASSETPGQPPLHF	TGTGCCAGCAGCGAAACCCCGGGACAACCACCCCTCCACTTT
TRBJ1-5	TRBV3-1/TRBV3-2	.	.	CASSREAYSNQPQHF	TGTGCCAGCAGCCGTGAAGCTTATAGCAATCAGCCCCAGCATTTT
TRBJ2-1	TRBV28	.	.	CASTGSGDNEQFF	TGTGCCAGCACCGGGTCGGGGGACAATGAGCAGTTCTTC
TRBJ1-2	TRBV20-1	.	.	CSAPPGGYTF	TGCAGTGCTCCCCCGGGTGGCTACACCTTC
TRBJ2-3	TRBV5-1	.	TRBD1	CASSGTGTDTQYF	TGCGCCAGCAGCGGGACAGGGACAGATACGCAGTATTTT
TRBJ1-6	TRBV30	.	.	CAWSGGPNSPLHF	TGTGCCTGGAGTGGGGGCCCTAATTCACCCCTCCACTTT
TRBJ1-1	TRBV5-1	.	.	CASSYSGTRNTEAFF	TGCGCCAGCAGCTATTCCGGGACACGGAACACTGAAGCTTTCTTT
TRBJ2-1	TRBV5-1	.	.	CASSLVVGAYNEQFF	TGCGCCAGCAGCTTGGTCGTCGGGGCCTACAATGAGCAGTTCTTC
TRBJ2-3	TRBV7-3	.	TRBD2	CASSLLAASTDTQYF	TGTGCCAGCAGCTTACTAGCGGCATCCACAGATACGCAGTATTTT
TRBJ2-2	TRBV6-5	.	.	CASSYSISRLTGELFF	TGTGCCAGCAGTTACTCGATTAGCCGGCTCACCGGGGAGCTGTTTTTT
TRBJ2-1	TRBV7-9	few	TRBD2	CASSLSGRGGNEQFF	TGTGCCAGCAGCTTAAGCGGGAGAGGGGGTAATGAGCAGTTCTTC
TRBJ2-2	TRBV7-9	.	TRBD1	CASIPKTRDRAANTGELFF	TGTGCCAGCATCCCGAAAACCAGGGACAGGGCCGCGAACACCGGGGAGCTGTTTTTT
TRBJ2-1	TRBV24-1	.	TRBD2	CATSSGPGLVPEQFF	TGTGCCACCAGTTCTGGCCCGGGACTAGTGCCTGAGCAGTTCTTC
TRBJ1-2	TRBV6-2/TRBV6-3	.	TRBD1	CASSGTVGYTF	TGTGCCAGCAGTGGGACAGTTGGCTACACCTTC
TRBJ1-1	TRBV18	.	TRBD1	CASSPGGGNTEAFF	TGTGCCAGCTCCCCAGGGGGGGGAAACACTGAAGCTTTCTTT
TRBJ1-5	TRBV27	.	TRBD1	CASSLTGTGGNQPQHF	TGTGCCAGCAGTCTGACCGGGACAGGGGGCAATCAGCCCCAGCATTTT
TRBJ2-7	TRBV5-1	few	TRBD1	CASSLVRTGTYEQYF	TGCGCCAGCAGCTTGGTCAGGACAGGGACCTACGAGCAGTACTTC
TRBJ2-3	TRBV19	.	TRBD1	CASRRTGAQYF	TGTGCCAGTAGACGGACAGGGGCGCAGTATTTT
TRBJ2-1	TRBV19	.	TRBD2	CASSWASGTYNEQFF	TGTGCCAGTAGTTGGGCTAGCGGGACCTACAATGAGCAGTTCTTC
TRBJ1-1	TRBV5-1	once	.	CASSFKQGHTEAFF	TGCGCCAGCAGCTTCAAACAGGGACACACTGAAGCTTTCTTT
TRBJ1-1	TRBV7-8	.	TRBD1	CASSLVQGANTEAFF	TGTGCCAGCAGCTTAGTTCAGGGGGCCAACACTGAAGCTTTCTTT
TRBJ2-7	TRBV28	.	TRBD2	CASSGGLAGVSYEQYF	TGTGCCAGCAGCGGGGGACTAGCGGGAGTTTCCTACGAGCAGTACTTC
TRBJ2-1	TRBV7-9	.	.	CASSSGLAYNEQFF	TGTGCCAGCAGCTCGGGACTCGCCTACAATGAGCAGTTCTTC
TRBJ2-1	TRBV5-4	.	TRBD1	CASTEGGDRGKNEQFF	TGTGCCAGCACCGAGGGCGGTGACAGGGGGAAAAATGAGCAGTTCTTC